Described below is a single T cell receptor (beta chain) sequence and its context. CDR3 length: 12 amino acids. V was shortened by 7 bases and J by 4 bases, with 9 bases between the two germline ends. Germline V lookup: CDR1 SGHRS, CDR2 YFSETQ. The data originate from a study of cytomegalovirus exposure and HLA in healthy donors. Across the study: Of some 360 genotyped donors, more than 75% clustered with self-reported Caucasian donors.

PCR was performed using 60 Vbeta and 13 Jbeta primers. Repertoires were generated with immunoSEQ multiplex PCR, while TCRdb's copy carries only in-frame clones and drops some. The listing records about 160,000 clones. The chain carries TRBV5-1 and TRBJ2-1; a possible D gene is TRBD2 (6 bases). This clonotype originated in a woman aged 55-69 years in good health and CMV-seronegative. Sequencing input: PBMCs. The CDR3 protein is CASGEVYNEQFF. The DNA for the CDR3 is TGCGCCAGCGGGGAGGTTTACAATGAGCAGTTCTTC.